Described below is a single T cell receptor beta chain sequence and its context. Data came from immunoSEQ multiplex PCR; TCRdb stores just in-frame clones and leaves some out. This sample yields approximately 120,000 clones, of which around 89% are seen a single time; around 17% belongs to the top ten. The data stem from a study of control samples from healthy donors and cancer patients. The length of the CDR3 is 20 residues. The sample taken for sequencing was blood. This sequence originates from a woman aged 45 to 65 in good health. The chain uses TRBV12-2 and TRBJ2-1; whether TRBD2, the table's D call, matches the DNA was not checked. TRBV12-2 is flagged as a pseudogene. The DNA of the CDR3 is TGTGCAAGTCGCTTAGCGTTCTTCCAATTAACGGGGGAAGCCTACAATGAGCAGTTCTTC. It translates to CASRLAFFQLTGEAYNEQFF.